This T cell receptor (beta chain) was documented in a study of blood T cell repertoires in COVID-19. Study in general: The United States, Italy and Spain provided the acute and convalescent COVID-19 samples.

Sequenced by immunoSEQ multiplex PCR; TCRdb stores in-frame clones only, minus some. The sample consists of 200,000 to 250,000 clones, approximately 90% of them appearing once. V gave up 7 bases and J gave up 4 bases, with 13 bases separating them. Germline V lookup: CDR1 LNHDA, CDR2 SQIVND (reference sequence). The CDR3 spans 13 residues. Sequencing was carried out using peripheral blood. The chain carries TRBV19 and TRBJ1-2; possibly TRBD1 for D (5 bases). The receptor was derived from a man aged 25-45 years with COVID-19, enrolled during active disease. CDR3 DNA sequence: TGTGCCAGTACACGGGGGGACGGCTATGGCTACACCTTC. Residues: CASTRGDGYGYTF.